This T cell receptor beta chain was found in a study of Ad26.COV2.S vaccination and SARS-CoV-2 variants (dated by TCRdb to 2020 to 2022). Regarding the research as a whole: Vaccine-arm donors were drawn from COV1001, a multicentre, randomized, double-blind, placebo-controlled phase I-IIa trial of Ad26.COV2.S in healthy adults. Sequencing of the TCRbeta repertoire served to evaluate the specificity and breadth of SARS-CoV-2-reactive T cell receptors following Ad26.COV2.S vaccination. A total of 32 samples were included in the TCR-sequenced set, comprising about 20 Ad26.COV2.S vaccine recipients, 5 placebo recipients and 8 SARS-CoV-2 convalescent individuals. Participants in the trial were split at random into five groups of five each, receiving low-dose or high-dose Ad26.COV2.S once or twice, or else placebo on both occasions. Investigators remained blinded to trial group allocation during experiments and outcome assessment. Ad26.COV2.S was administered intramuscularly at a dose of 5x10^10 or 1x10^11 viral particles, either as one shot or as two shots given 56 days apart.

TCRbeta CDR3 regions were sequenced with the immunoSEQ Assay. After extraction, genomic DNA underwent amplification by bias-controlled multiplex PCR, followed by high-throughput sequencing. On the authors' methods: Collapsing and filtering of sequences were performed to quantify the absolute abundance of each unique TCRbeta CDR3 region. Usable DNA was measured by amplifying reference genes present in all nucleated cells, and TCRbeta template counts were normalized to that usable DNA to estimate T cell fraction. Repertoire TCRs were annotated as SARS-CoV-2-specific when V gene, CDR3 amino acid sequence and J gene were exactly matched to a known reactive TCR set. The reference SARS-CoV-2 TCR set was obtained from MIRA and was filtered for enrichment in COVID-19-positive ImmuneCODE repertoires, whereby public or cross-reactive TCRs were removed. Using the MIRA antigens, annotated TCRs were further analysed by specific ORF or by position within an ORF. Depth was the summed frequency of annotated unique rearrangements, while breadth was defined as annotated unique rearrangements over total unique productive rearrangements. Group comparisons of TCR breadth used two-sided Wilcoxon rank-sum tests. TCRdb carries this immuneACCESS record with in-frame sequences only. Its versions omit some clonotypes, under half of them owing to an unresolved V gene in the studies checked, with the rest unexplained. V and J calls and clone size are those listed in that table; D and trimming were worked out from the DNA. For this sample there are around 450,000 clones; 89% appear just once. The top ten clones comprise about 1.7% of the sample.

To note about this clone: Its binding antigen is unknown. Per-nucleotide qualities are absent, and no much larger clonotype sits a single base away.

V ends up 5 bases short and J 10 bases short, with an unmatched junction base count of 6. The cysteine opens and the phenylalanine closes a CDR3 of 13 amino acids. Here the CDR3 DNA is all that survives: 39 bases in frame from base 1. Via the germline V gene (reference sequence), CDR1 is SEHNR and CDR2 FQNEAQ. Overall study outcomes, separate from this receptor: After vaccination, substantial breadth of spike-specific CD8+ and CD4+ T cell responses was reported. The authors noted that total T cell responses may have been underestimated by the TCR breadth and depth analyses. Spike-specific TCR breadth was higher in Ad26.COV2.S recipients than in placebo recipients (P = 0.0014). Vaccine and placebo recipients had similar non-spike TCR breadth, a finding consistent with the vaccine containing only spike. The study was not powered for comparison of responses between vaccine doses or regimens.

The sample's treatment or condition label is to be understood as: 19 received Ad26.COV2.S at low or high dose, single or two shots; 5 received placebo; per-sample allocation not given. Repertoires of vaccine and placebo recipients were sequenced from samples taken on day 63 after the first injection. Cohort 1b enrolled about two dozen adults aged 18-55 years at a single site in Boston, USA, between 29 July and 7 August 2020. Ad26.COV2.S consisted of a replication-incompetent adenovirus type 26 vector by which a prefusion-stabilized SARS-CoV-2 spike protein from the original Wuhan strain was expressed.

The sample consisted of peripheral blood, taken in a trial of Ad26.COV2.S vaccine versus placebo. The sequence links TRBV7-9 to TRBJ1-3; 9 central nucleotides agree with TRBD1. This TCR came from a person aged 18 to 59 who received the Ad26.COV2.S COVID-19 vaccine or a placebo. The DNA sequence is TGTGCCAGCAGCCTGGGACAGGGATGGACCATATATTTT. The translation is CASSLGQGWTIYF.